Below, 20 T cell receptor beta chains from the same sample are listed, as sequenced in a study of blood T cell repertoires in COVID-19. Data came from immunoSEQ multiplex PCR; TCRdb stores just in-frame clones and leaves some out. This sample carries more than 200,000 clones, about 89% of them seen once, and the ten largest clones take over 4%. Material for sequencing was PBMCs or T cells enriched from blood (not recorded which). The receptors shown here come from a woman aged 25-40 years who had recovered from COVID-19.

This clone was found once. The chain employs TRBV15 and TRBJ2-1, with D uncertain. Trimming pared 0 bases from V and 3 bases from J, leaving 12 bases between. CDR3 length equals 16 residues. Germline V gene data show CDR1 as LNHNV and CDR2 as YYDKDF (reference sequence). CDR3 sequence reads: CATSRDPPGDYNEQFF. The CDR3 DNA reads TGTGCCACCAGCAGAGATCCACCCGGAGACTACAATGAGCAGTTCTTC.

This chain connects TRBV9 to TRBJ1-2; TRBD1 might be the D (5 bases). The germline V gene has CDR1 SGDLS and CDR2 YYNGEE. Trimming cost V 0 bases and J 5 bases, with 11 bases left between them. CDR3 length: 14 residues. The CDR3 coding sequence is TGTGCCAGCAGCGTAGTGCCTGGGGGGTATGGCTACACCTTC. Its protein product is CASSVVPGGYGYTF.

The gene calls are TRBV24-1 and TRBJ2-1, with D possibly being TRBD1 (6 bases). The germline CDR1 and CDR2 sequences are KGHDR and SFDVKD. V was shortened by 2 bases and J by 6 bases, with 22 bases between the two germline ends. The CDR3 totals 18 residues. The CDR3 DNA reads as TGTGCCACCAGTGATTCAAGTCCCTCAGGGGTGGGAAGCAATGAGCAGTTCTTC. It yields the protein CATSDSSPSGVGSNEQFF.

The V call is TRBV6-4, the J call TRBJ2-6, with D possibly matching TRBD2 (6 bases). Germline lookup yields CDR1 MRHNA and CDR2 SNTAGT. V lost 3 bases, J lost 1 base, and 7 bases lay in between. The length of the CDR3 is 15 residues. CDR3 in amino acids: CASSEEGSGANVLTF. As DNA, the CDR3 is TGTGCCAGCAGTGAGGAGGGGTCTGGGGCCAACGTCCTGACTTTC.

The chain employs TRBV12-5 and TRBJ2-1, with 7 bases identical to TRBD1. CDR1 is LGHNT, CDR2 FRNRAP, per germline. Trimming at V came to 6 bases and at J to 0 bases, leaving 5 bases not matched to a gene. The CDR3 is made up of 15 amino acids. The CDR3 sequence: CASGARDSSYNEQFF. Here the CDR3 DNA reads TGTGCTAGTGGCGCCCGGGACAGCTCCTACAATGAGCAGTTCTTC.

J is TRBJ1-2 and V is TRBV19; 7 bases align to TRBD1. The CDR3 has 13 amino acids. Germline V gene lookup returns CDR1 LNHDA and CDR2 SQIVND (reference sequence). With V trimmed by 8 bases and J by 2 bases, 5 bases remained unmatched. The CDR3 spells CASGTELNYGYTF. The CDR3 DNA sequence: TGTGCCAGTGGGACAGAACTCAACTATGGCTACACCTTC.

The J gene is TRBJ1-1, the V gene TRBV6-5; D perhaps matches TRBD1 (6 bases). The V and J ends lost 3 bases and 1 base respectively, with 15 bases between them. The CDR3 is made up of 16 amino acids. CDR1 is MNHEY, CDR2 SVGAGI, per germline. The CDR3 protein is CASSYSGVGKNTEAFF. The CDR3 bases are TGTGCCAGCAGTTATTCAGGGGTGGGGAAGAACACTGAAGCTTTCTTT.

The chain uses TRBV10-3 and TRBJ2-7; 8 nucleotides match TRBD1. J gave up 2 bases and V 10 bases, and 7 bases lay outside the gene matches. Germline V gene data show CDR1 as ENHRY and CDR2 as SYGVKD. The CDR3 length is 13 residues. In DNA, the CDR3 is TGTGCCACCGCTGACAGGGGCGCCTACGAGCAGTACTTC. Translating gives CATADRGAYEQYF.

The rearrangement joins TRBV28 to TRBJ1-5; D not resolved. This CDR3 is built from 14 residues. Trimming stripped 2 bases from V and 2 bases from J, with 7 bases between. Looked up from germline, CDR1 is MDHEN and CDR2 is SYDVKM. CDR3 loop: CASSLGAGNQPQHF. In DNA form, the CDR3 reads TGTGCCAGCAGTTTAGGAGCAGGCAATCAGCCCCAGCATTTT.

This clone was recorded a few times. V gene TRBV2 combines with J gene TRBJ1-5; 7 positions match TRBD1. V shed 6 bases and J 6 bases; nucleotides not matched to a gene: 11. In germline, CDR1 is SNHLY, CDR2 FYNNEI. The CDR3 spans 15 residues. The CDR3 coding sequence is TGTGCCAGCAGGGCCCAACAGGGGAAGGGTCAGCCCCAGCATTTT. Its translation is CASRAQQGKGQPQHF.

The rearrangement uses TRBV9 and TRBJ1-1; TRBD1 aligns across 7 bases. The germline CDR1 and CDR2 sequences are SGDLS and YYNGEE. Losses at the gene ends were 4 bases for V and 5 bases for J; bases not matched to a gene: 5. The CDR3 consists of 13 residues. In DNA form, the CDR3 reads TGTGCCAGCAGCCAAGGGGGCTGGACTGAAGCTTTCTTT. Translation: CASSQGGWTEAFF. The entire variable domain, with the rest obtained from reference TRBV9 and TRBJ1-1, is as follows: DSGVTQTPKHLITATGQRVTLRCSPRSGDLSVYWYQQSLDQGLQFLIQYYNGEERAKGNILERFSAQQFPDLHSELNLSSLELGDSALYFCASSQGGWTEAFFGQGTRLTVV.

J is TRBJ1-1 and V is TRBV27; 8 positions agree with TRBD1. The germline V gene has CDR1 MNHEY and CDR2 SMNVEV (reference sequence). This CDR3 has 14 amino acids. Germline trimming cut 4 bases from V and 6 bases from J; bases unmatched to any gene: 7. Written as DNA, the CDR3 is TGTGCCAGCAGTTACCACAGGGGGAGGTCTGAAGCTTTCTTT. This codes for CASSYHRGRSEAFF.

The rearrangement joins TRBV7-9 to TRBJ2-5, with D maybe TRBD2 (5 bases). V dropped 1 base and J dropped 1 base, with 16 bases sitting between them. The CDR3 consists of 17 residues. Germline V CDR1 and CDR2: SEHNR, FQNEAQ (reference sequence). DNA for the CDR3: TGTGCCAGCAGCTTAGTTGGAGGACCACTCATCCAAGAGACCCAGTACTTC. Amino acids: CASSLVGGPLIQETQYF. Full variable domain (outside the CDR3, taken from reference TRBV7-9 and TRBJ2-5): DTGVSQNPRHKITKRGQNVTFRCDPISEHNRLYWYRQTLGQGPEFLTYFQNEAQLEKSRLLSDRFSAERPKGSFSTLEIQRTEQGDSAMYLCASSLVGGPLIQETQYFGPGTRLLVL.

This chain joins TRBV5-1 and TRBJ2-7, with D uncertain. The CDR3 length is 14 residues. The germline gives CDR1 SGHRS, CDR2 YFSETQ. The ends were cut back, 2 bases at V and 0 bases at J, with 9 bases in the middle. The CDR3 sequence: CASSFGRSSYEQYF. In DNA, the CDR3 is TGCGCCAGCAGCTTCGGTCGGTCCTCCTACGAGCAGTACTTC.

The CDR3 DNA reads TGTGCCAGCTCTAAAAGGCTAGCGGGAGTAGATGAGCAGTTCTTC. It codes for CASSKRLAGVDEQFF. V usage is TRBV18 and J usage is TRBJ2-1; 10 bases align to TRBD2. This CDR3 region has 15 residues. Germline V lookup: CDR1 KGHSH, CDR2 LQKENI. Trimming removed 6 bases from V and 8 bases from J; junction bases left unmatched: 10.

CDR3 coding DNA: TGCGCCAGCAGCCGGGGGGACTCCATCTCTGGGGCCAACGTCCTGACTTTC. Translating gives CASSRGDSISGANVLTF. The gene calls are TRBV4-3 and TRBJ2-6; D perhaps matches TRBD2 (6 bases). The CDR3 spans 17 residues. Germline CDR1 and CDR2: LGHNA and YSLEER. V was pared by 4 bases and J by 0 bases, with 13 bases between.

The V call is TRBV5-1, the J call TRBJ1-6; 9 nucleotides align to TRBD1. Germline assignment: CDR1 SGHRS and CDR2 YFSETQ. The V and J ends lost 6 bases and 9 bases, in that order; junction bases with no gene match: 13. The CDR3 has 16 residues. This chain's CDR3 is CASKLAYRGPGSPLHF. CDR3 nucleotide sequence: TGCGCCAGCAAGCTTGCCTACAGGGGGCCGGGTTCACCCCTCCACTTT. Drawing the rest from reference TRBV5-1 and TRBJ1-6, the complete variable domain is KAGVTQTPRYLIKTRGQQVTLSCSPISGHRSVSWYQQTPGQGLQFLFEYFSETQRNKGNFPGRFSGRQFSNSRSEMNVSTLELGDSALYLCASKLAYRGPGSPLHFGNGTRLTVT.

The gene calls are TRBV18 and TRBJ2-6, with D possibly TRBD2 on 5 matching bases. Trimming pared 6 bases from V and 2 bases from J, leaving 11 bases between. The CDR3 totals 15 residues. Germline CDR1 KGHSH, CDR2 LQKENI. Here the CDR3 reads CASSIDGAGANVLTF. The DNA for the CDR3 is TGTGCCAGCTCCATTGACGGGGCTGGGGCCAACGTCCTGACTTTC.

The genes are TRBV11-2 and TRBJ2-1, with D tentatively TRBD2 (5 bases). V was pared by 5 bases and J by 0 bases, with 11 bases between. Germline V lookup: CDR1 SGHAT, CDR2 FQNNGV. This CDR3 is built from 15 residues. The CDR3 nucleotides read TGTGCCAGCAGCCCCGGACTCAGCTCCTACAATGAGCAGTTCTTC. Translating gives CASSPGLSSYNEQFF.

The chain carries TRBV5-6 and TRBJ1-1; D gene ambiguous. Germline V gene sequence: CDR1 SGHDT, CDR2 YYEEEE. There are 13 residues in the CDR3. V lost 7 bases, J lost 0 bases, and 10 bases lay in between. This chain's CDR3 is CASGPVLNTEAFF. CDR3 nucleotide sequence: TGTGCCAGCGGTCCGGTACTGAACACTGAAGCTTTCTTT.